This T cell receptor beta chain was found in a study of cytomegalovirus exposure and HLA in healthy donors. Study background: Early release data held some 80 million unique TCRs from HLA-typed donors. Whole-study results and caveats: The study labeled 180 or so TCR beta chains cytomegalovirus-associated. Another analysis was done later, and it associated 15,000 to 20,000 TCR beta sequences with HLA alleles at 0.05 false discovery rate.

As concerns this clone: The antigen is not known.

PCR employed 60 Vbeta and 13 Jbeta primers. TCRdb keeps only in-frame clones here, not all; method: immunoSEQ multiplex PCR. The sample contains 75,000 to 100,000 clones, about 78% of which appear only once. Germline V gene lookup returns CDR1 ENHRY and CDR2 SYGVKD. After removal of 6 bases from V and 0 bases from J, the junction contained 8 bases not matched to a gene. The CDR3 covers 16 residues. The clonotype comes from a man aged 35 to 55 in good health and CMV-seronegative. Sequencing was carried out using PBMCs. J is TRBJ1-3 and V is TRBV10-3; 7 bases agree with TRBD1. The CDR3 is CAIRKEPGGSGNTIYF. The CDR3 bases are TGTGCCATCAGGAAGGAACCAGGGGGCTCTGGAAACACCATATATTTT.